Sequencing of this T cell receptor beta chain was carried out in a study of human T cells and chemical hapten exposure. Each CDR3 protein is one row after TCRdb ran MiXCR on the RACE reads. The sample includes under 300,000 distinct CDR3 sequences, 7.7% of them seen just once. Time point noted: pre-sensitization, week 0. The treatment denotes: therapeutic diphenylcyclopropenone sensitization with weekly scalp DPC. Germline CDR1 ENHRY, CDR2 SYGVKD. The CDR3 is made up of 13 amino acids. Trimming shortened V by 4 bases and J by 4 bases, and 10 bases separated the two germline ends. The gene calls are TRBV10-3 and TRBJ1-2; no clear D. The TCR sequence derives from a man younger than 35 with alopecia areata. Some clones in this sample may be carry-over from other donors' samples. Here the sequenced sample was whole blood, taken in connection with sensitization to the hapten diphenylcyclopropenone (DPC). The DNA of the CDR3 is TGTGCCATCAGTGCCGGATCGGCCTATGGCTACACCTTC. This translates into CAISAGSAYGYTF.